This T cell receptor (beta chain) is drawn from a study of T cells in Graves' hyperthyroidism and ophthalmopathy. The PBMCs studied were ones that came from around 10 ml fresh peripheral blood. This clonotype was recorded at least ten times. Its antigen is currently unknown. There were TCR beta CDR3 regions amplified from RNA transcripts. RT-PCR in the first round (using the HTBI primer set) targeted the TCR CDR3. Each CDR3 protein gets one entry after TCRdb re-called the multiplex PCR reads with MiXCR. The data show some 360,000 distinct CDR3 sequences, roughly 20% seen once. Notes on the study in general: Most thyroid clonotypes expanded above 0.001 were also detected in blood.

This CDR3 is built from 14 residues. CDR1 and CDR2 from the germline V gene are DFQATT and SNEGSKA (reference sequence). Trimming removed 1 base from V and 7 bases from J; junction bases left unmatched: 4. Sequencing was performed on blood. This receptor was identified in a woman aged 35 to 49 with Graves' ophthalmopathy. The V and J genes are TRBV20-1 and TRBJ2-2; 9 nucleotides match TRBD1. The CDR3 region has the DNA TGCAGTGCTAGAGGACAGGGGGATATCGGGGAGCTGTTTTTT. Its protein product is CSARGQGDIGELFF.